The 27 T cell receptor beta chains below all came from one sample that was sequenced in a study of a mutant IDH1 vaccine in newly diagnosed glioma. Here immunoSEQ multiplex PCR was the method, and the copy in TCRdb shows in-frame clones only, minus some. The sample holds about 54,000 clones, about 82% seen once. Described time point: baseline, week 1 (first vaccination visit). As to treatment: pre-vaccination baseline after standard-of-care therapy. This specimen consisted of PBMCs, obtained from a glioma patient treated with radiotherapy, temozolomide or both. These receptors originate from a man between 18 and 29 years old with glioma.

V and J are TRBV7-2 and TRBJ1-1; weak D call: TRBD1 (5 bases). The CDR3 consists of 14 residues. Between the trimmed V and J ends, which lost 2 bases and 9 bases, there was a span of 16 bases. The germline V gene encodes CDR1 SGHTA and CDR2 FQGNSA. CDR3 bases: TGTGCCAGCAGCTTACAGGGTAACGACGCTAAAGCTTTCTTT. Its protein product is CASSLQGNDAKAFF.

The chain links TRBV9 to TRBJ1-3; D gene uncertain. The CDR3 is made up of 15 amino acids. V was clipped by 0 bases and J by 3 bases, with 10 bases between them. Germline V gene data show CDR1 as SGDLS and CDR2 as YYNGEE. The chain's CDR3 is CASSVGGPYGNTIYF. CDR3 sequence (DNA): TGTGCCAGCAGCGTAGGGGGTCCGTATGGAAACACCATATATTTT.

This rearrangement joins TRBV7-2 to TRBJ2-5, with TRBD2 matching 8 bases. V lost 4 bases to trimming and J lost 4 bases; unmatched junction nucleotides: 5. This CDR3 has 14 residues. In germline, CDR1 is SGHTA, CDR2 FQGNSA. CDR3 protein: CASSSPGGRETQYF. The CDR3 DNA reads as TGTGCCAGCAGCTCGCCGGGGGGGCGAGAGACCCAGTACTTC.

Comment on this clone: Mismatch with germline at one junction end may stem from a read error. The chain employs TRBV7-7 and TRBJ1-1; no clear D gene. The CDR3 spans 13 residues. Germline V lookup: CDR1 SSHAT, CDR2 FNYEAQ (reference sequence). CDR3 nucleotide sequence: TGTGCTAGCAGCTCGGCCCTGGGGACTGAAGCTTTCTTT. Encoded protein: CASSSALGTEAFF.

This rearrangement joins TRBV30 to TRBJ1-1; D remains unclear. CDR3 length: 14 residues. Germline lookup yields CDR1 GTSNPN and CDR2 SVGIG (reference sequence). The ends were cut back, 1 base at V and 6 bases at J, with 15 bases in the middle. This CDR3 is CAWSGRGRIAEAFF. CDR3 DNA: TGTGCCTGGAGTGGTAGAGGGAGGATCGCTGAAGCTTTCTTT.

This chain connects TRBV4-1 to TRBJ2-3; tentatively, D is TRBD2 (6 bases). Germline V gene sequence: CDR1 MGHRA, CDR2 YSYEKL. Deletions cut 0 bases from V and 0 bases from J, with 13 bases between. The CDR3 is made up of 17 amino acids. CDR3 sequence (DNA): TGCGCCAGCAGCCAAGATTCCCGGGGGTCTAGCACAGATACGCAGTATTTT. Translation: CASSQDSRGSSTDTQYF.

V and J are TRBV6-5 and TRBJ2-7, with D unclear. The CDR3 sequence is 11 residues long. V lost 6 bases to trimming and J lost 6 bases, with 9 bases between them. Germline values: CDR1 MNHEY, CDR2 SVGAGI. CDR3 sequence reads: CASSTSREQYF. CDR3 coding DNA: TGTGCCAGCAGCACCTCGCGCGAGCAGTACTTC.

The gene calls are TRBV7-2 and TRBJ1-1, with D uncertain. In germline, CDR1 is SGHTA, CDR2 FQGNSA. CDR3 length: 16 residues. V shed 4 bases and J shed 0 bases, with 15 bases lying between them. The chain's CDR3 is CASSYLPTAVNTEAFF. DNA of the CDR3: TGTGCCAGCAGCTACCTCCCCACGGCCGTGAACACTGAAGCTTTCTTT.

This chain joins TRBV7-9 and TRBJ1-1, with 8 bases lining up with TRBD1. The CDR3 has 11 amino acids. Germline-derived CDR1 and CDR2 are SEHNR and FQNEAQ (reference sequence). V was pared by 8 bases and J by 7 bases, with 3 bases of the junction left unmatched. The CDR3 loop is CASEDRGEAFF. DNA of the CDR3: TGTGCCAGCGAAGACAGGGGTGAAGCTTTCTTT. The full variable domain, its missing parts supplied by reference TRBV7-9 and TRBJ1-1, is DTGVSQNPRHKITKRGQNVTFRCDPISEHNRLYWYRQTLGQGPEFLTYFQNEAQLEKSRLLSDRFSAERPKGSFSTLEIQRTEQGDSAMYLCASEDRGEAFFGQGTRLTVV.

The chain recombines TRBV18 with TRBJ2-1; TRBD2 agrees at 8 bases. Trimming took 3 bases from V and 4 from J; bases not matched to a gene: 2. Germline V gene lookup returns CDR1 KGHSH and CDR2 LQKENI. The CDR3 is 14 residues long. The CDR3 reads CASSPAGGYNEQFF. The CDR3, as DNA: TGTGCCAGCTCACCTGCGGGGGGTTACAATGAGCAGTTCTTC.

The chain couples TRBV4-2 to TRBJ1-2; D is perhaps TRBD1 (6 bases). Looked up from germline, CDR1 is LGHNA and CDR2 is YNFKEQ. The CDR3 runs 16 residues. V was trimmed by 4 bases and J by 4 bases, leaving 19 bases between them. The CDR3 nucleotides are TGTGCCAGCAGCCCCCAGGCTCGTGACAGGACCTATGGCTACACCTTC. Encoded protein: CASSPQARDRTYGYTF.

As to this clone: Additional DNA sequences in this sample encode the identical CDR3. The chain is built from TRBV25-1 and TRBJ2-7, with D possibly called TRBD1 or TRBD2 (5 bases each). CDR1 and CDR2 (germline): MGHDK, SYGVNS. This CDR3 has 11 residues. Trimming left V 6 bases short and J 7 bases short, with 10 bases between. CDR3 DNA sequence: TGTGCCAGCAGGGGGCCGGGGGAGCAGTACTTC. Encoded protein: CASRGPGEQYF.

The chain couples TRBV30 to TRBJ2-1; the D is unclear. Germline CDR1 and CDR2: GTSNPN and SVGIG (reference sequence). CDR3 size: 11 residues. The germline V and J ends were trimmed by 4 bases and 10 bases, with 11 bases remaining between them. CDR3 loop: CAWTLGGEQFF. In DNA form, the CDR3 reads TGTGCCTGGACCTTAGGTGGCGAGCAGTTCTTC.

Only a few counts were recorded for this clone. J is TRBJ1-6 and V is TRBV6-5; D is perhaps TRBD1 (6 bases). Germline assignment: CDR1 MNHEY and CDR2 SVGAGI. CDR3 length: 15 amino acids. V lost 6 bases and J lost 9, with 18 bases in between. CDR3 sequence (DNA): TGTGCCAGCAGCCTCGACAGGACAGAGTTTTCACCCCTCCACTTT. Protein sequence: CASSLDRTEFSPLHF.

The chain uses TRBV29-1 and TRBJ2-5; 12 bases are a match to TRBD2. Germline V CDR1 and CDR2: SQVTM, ANQGSEA. V lost 2 bases and J lost 5; bases outside the gene matches: 6. The CDR3 extends over 15 amino acids. The CDR3 nucleotides are TGCAGCGTTGAATTGCTAGCGGGGGGGCATGAGACCCAGTACTTC. It translates to CSVELLAGGHETQYF.

The chain is built from TRBV10-3 and TRBJ1-1; 9 positions agree with TRBD1. The CDR3 is made up of 13 amino acids. Trimming at V came to 3 bases and at J to 8 bases, leaving 4 bases not matched to a gene. Germline V gives CDR1 ENHRY, CDR2 SYGVKD. The CDR3 DNA follows: TGTGCCATCAGTGACTCCGGGACAGGGGAAGCTTTCTTT. It codes for CAISDSGTGEAFF.

The rearrangement joins TRBV9 to TRBJ2-2; 8 bases agree with TRBD2. The ends lost 0 bases at V and 10 bases at J; junction bases unmatched: 8. The CDR3 is made up of 15 amino acids. CDR1 SGDLS and CDR2 YYNGEE come from the germline V gene. CDR3 sequence (DNA): TGTGCCAGCAGCGTAGTCGGTAGCGGGGCCGAGGAGCTGTTTTTT. Protein: CASSVVGSGAEELFF.

The chain uses TRBV18 and TRBJ2-7; 11 nucleotides line up with TRBD2. CDR1 is KGHSH, CDR2 LQKENI, per germline. Trimming cost V 4 bases and J 0 bases; bases outside gene matches: 5. The CDR3 has 16 amino acids. CDR3 bases: TGTGCCAGCTCACTCCCGACTAGCGGGGTCTCCTACGAGCAGTACTTC. Residues: CASSLPTSGVSYEQYF.

This clone has just one count. V is TRBV9 and J is TRBJ2-2, with 9 bases matching TRBD2. CDR1 is SGDLS and CDR2 is YYNGEE in the germline V gene. V was clipped by 4 bases and J by 5 bases; unmatched bases: 6. The CDR3 loop spans 15 amino acids. The CDR3 loop reads CASSTGTSLTGELFF. CDR3 nucleotides: TGTGCCAGCAGCACCGGGACTAGCCTAACCGGGGAGCTGTTTTTT. The full variable domain, rest sourced from reference TRBV9 and TRBJ2-2, is DSGVTQTPKHLITATGQRVTLRCSPRSGDLSVYWYQQSLDQGLQFLIQYYNGEERAKGNILERFSAQQFPDLHSELNLSSLELGDSALYFCASSTGTSLTGELFFGEGSRLTVL.

In DNA form, the CDR3 reads TGTGCCAGTAGCCCCCGGGACAGGGGGCGAACTAACTATGGCTACACCTTC. Amino acids: CASSPRDRGRTNYGYTF. The gene calls are TRBV19 and TRBJ1-2; 12 bases match TRBD1. This CDR3 has 17 residues. CDR1 and CDR2 (germline): LNHDA, SQIVND (reference sequence). V dropped 6 bases and J dropped 0; count of bases not matched to a gene: 8.

J is TRBJ1-5 and V is TRBV9; no firm D call. V was pared by 3 bases and J by 0 bases, with 16 bases between. The CDR3 has 17 residues. Per germline, CDR1 SGDLS and CDR2 YYNGEE. DNA of the CDR3: TGTGCCAGCAGCGCAGGAGGGCACCTGAATAGCAATCAGCCCCAGCATTTT. This sequence encodes CASSAGGHLNSNQPQHF.

A few counts support this clone. The J gene is TRBJ1-2, the V gene TRBV7-9; D is ambiguous. CDR1 is SEHNR and CDR2 is FQNEAQ in the germline V gene (reference sequence). This CDR3 region has 15 residues. V dropped 3 bases and J dropped 0 bases, with 11 bases sitting between them. The CDR3 coding sequence is TGTGCCAGCAGCTTGGGAGTCAGTGCTAACTATGGCTACACCTTC. Translation gives CASSLGVSANYGYTF.

The chain employs TRBV6-4 and TRBJ1-5, with D unclear. The CDR3 contains 13 residues. The ends were cut back, 8 bases at V and 8 bases at J, with 16 bases in the middle. Germline V gives CDR1 MRHNA, CDR2 SNTAGT. For the CDR3, the DNA is TGTGCCAGCGATCCAGTATCCGGGGAGCCCCAGCATTTT. Translated, it gives CASDPVSGEPQHF.

This chain uses TRBV7-2 with TRBJ1-2, with a possible D match to TRBD1 (5 bases). The V end lost 2 bases, the J end lost 8 bases, and 15 bases lay between the germline ends. CDR3 size: 14 residues. Germline loops: CDR1 SGHTA, CDR2 FQGNSA. CDR3 loop: CASSLRRGSGGYTF. The CDR3, as DNA: TGTGCCAGCAGCTTAAGGAGGGGATCGGGGGGCTACACCTTC.

The chain is built from TRBV5-8 and TRBJ2-7; D call uncertain. V dropped 2 bases and J dropped 0 bases, with 9 bases sitting between them. Germline loops: CDR1 SGHTS, CDR2 YDEGEE. The CDR3 length is 14 residues. The CDR3 reads CASSFGGTSYEQYF. CDR3 coding DNA: TGTGCCAGCAGCTTTGGCGGAACCTCCTACGAGCAGTACTTC. Full variable domain (remainder filled in from reference TRBV5-8 and TRBJ2-7): EAGVTQSPTHLIKTRGQQATLRCSPISGHTSVYWYQQALGLGLQFLLWYDEGEERNRGNFPPRFSGRQFPNYSSELNVNALELEDSALYLCASSFGGTSYEQYFGPGTRLTVT.

The sample holds one count of this clone. The chain carries TRBV5-1 and TRBJ1-6; possible D gene TRBD1, 6 bases. Germline CDR1 SGHRS, CDR2 YFSETQ. The V end lost 4 bases, the J end lost 8 bases, and 16 bases lay between the germline ends. The CDR3 length is 15 residues. CDR3 in DNA: TGCGCCAGCAGCCGAACAGGGAGGTCCGATTCACCCCTCCACTTT. This gives the protein CASSRTGRSDSPLHF.

This chain links TRBV20-1 with TRBJ2-3; D remains ambiguous. Trimming pared 5 bases from V and 5 bases from J, leaving 8 bases between. Germline values: CDR1 DFQATT, CDR2 SNEGSKA (reference sequence). The CDR3 covers 11 residues. For the CDR3, the DNA is TGCAGTGCTCCTAGTGGAGATACGCAGTATTTT. This sequence encodes CSAPSGDTQYF.